This is a list of T cell receptor beta chains from one sample in a study of T cell responses to AZD1222 COVID-19 vaccine. The protocol was immunoSEQ multiplex PCR, while the TCRdb copy is restricted to in-frame clones and leaves out a portion. The sample includes 150,000 to 200,000 clones, almost 95% of them seen just once. Sequencing was performed on peripheral blood, taken on day 0 of AZD1222 vaccination. Every receptor here comes from an adult in good health. CDR3s include the opening cysteine and the closing phenylalanine or tryptophan. Each record gives: clone size, J gene, V gene, D gene, CDR3 protein, CDR3 DNA. A D gene is named only where the DNA matches it firmly. Some rows mark clone size as missing; the rest say once, few, many or name a class of expanded clone.

clone_size: NA
j_call: TRBJ2-7
v_call: TRBV9
d_call: NA
cdr3_aa: CASSVGSLGDYEQYF
cdr3_nt: TGTGCCAGCAGCGTAGGCTCCCTGGGGGACTACGAGCAGTACTTC

clone_size: once
j_call: TRBJ1-6
v_call: TRBV2
d_call: NA
cdr3_aa: CASSEWFGALHF
cdr3_nt: TGTGCCAGCAGTGAATGGTTTGGCGCCCTCCACTTT

clone_size: NA
j_call: TRBJ1-3
v_call: TRBV7-2
d_call: NA
cdr3_aa: CASSLVTGNTIYF
cdr3_nt: TGTGCCAGCAGCTTAGTAACCGGAAACACCATATATTTT

clone_size: NA
j_call: TRBJ2-3
v_call: TRBV4-1
d_call: NA
cdr3_aa: CASSQTDTQYF
cdr3_nt: TGCGCCAGCAGCCAAACAGATACGCAGTATTTT

clone_size: NA
j_call: TRBJ1-1
v_call: TRBV4-1
d_call: NA
cdr3_aa: CASSQVRSRPAEAFF
cdr3_nt: TGCGCCAGCAGCCAAGTAAGGAGTAGACCGGCTGAAGCTTTCTTT

clone_size: NA
j_call: TRBJ1-5
v_call: TRBV10-3
d_call: NA
cdr3_aa: CAISREVRGRGSNQPQHF
cdr3_nt: TGTGCCATCAGTCGAGAGGTTAGGGGTCGGGGGAGCAATCAGCCCCAGCATTTT

clone_size: NA
j_call: TRBJ2-4
v_call: TRBV5-4
d_call: TRBD1
cdr3_aa: CASSLALGQSHIQYF
cdr3_nt: TGTGCCAGCAGCTTGGCCCTGGGACAGTCGCACATTCAGTACTTC

clone_size: NA
j_call: TRBJ2-3
v_call: TRBV4-1
d_call: NA
cdr3_aa: CASSQGGRGSTDTQYF
cdr3_nt: TGCGCCAGCAGCCAAGGGGGGAGAGGAAGCACAGATACGCAGTATTTT

clone_size: NA
j_call: TRBJ2-7
v_call: TRBV4-1
d_call: NA
cdr3_aa: CASSQLIQAYEQYF
cdr3_nt: TGCGCCAGCAGCCAATTGATCCAGGCCTACGAGCAGTACTTC

clone_size: NA
j_call: TRBJ1-1
v_call: TRBV11-2
d_call: NA
cdr3_aa: CASSLNRGTLAEAFF
cdr3_nt: TGTGCCAGCAGCTTAAACCGAGGGACTCTGGCTGAAGCTTTCTTT

clone_size: NA
j_call: TRBJ2-5
v_call: TRBV5-4
d_call: NA
cdr3_aa: CASSSKGGTQYF
cdr3_nt: TGTGCCAGCAGCTCGAAGGGGGGCACCCAGTACTTC

clone_size: NA
j_call: TRBJ1-1
v_call: TRBV5-1
d_call: NA
cdr3_aa: CASSLGLGQSTEAFF
cdr3_nt: TGCGCCAGCAGCTTGGGTTTGGGGCAGAGCACTGAAGCTTTCTTT

clone_size: NA
j_call: TRBJ1-6
v_call: TRBV30
d_call: NA
cdr3_aa: CAWSVQSFSYNSPLHF
cdr3_nt: TGTGCCTGGAGTGTACAGTCCTTCTCCTATAATTCACCCCTCCACTTT